Listed below are T cell receptor beta chains from one sample, sequenced in a study of cytomegalovirus exposure and HLA in healthy donors. Some clones are missing from TCRdb's copy, which holds only in-frame ones; the method was immunoSEQ multiplex PCR. The sample records about 130,000 clones, around four fifths being singletons. The specimen sequenced was PBMCs. Every receptor here comes from a woman between 35 and 50 years old in good health and CMV-seropositive. CDR3s include the opening cysteine and the closing phenylalanine or tryptophan.

TRBV19	TRBJ1-1	CASSLQGAGTEAFF
TRBV9	TRBJ1-1	CASSVGSGSTEAFF
TRBV5-1	TRBJ2-5	CASSFNRGGSGETQYF
TRBV7-9	TRBJ1-3	CASSFFRGRNTIYF
TRBV4-2	TRBJ2-1	CASSWRGDNNEQFF
TRBV11-2	TRBJ1-5	CASSLDDSFNQPQHF
TRBV27	TRBJ2-5	CASSLSGGETQYF
TRBV9	TRBJ2-1	CASSAPGGINEQFF
TRBV9	TRBJ2-1	CASSVDSQGYNEQFF
TRBV7-3	TRBJ2-4	CATAHKPLAKNIQYF
TRBV19	TRBJ2-7	CASSMDTPAEQYF
TRBV20-1	TRBJ1-2	CSASPGYTF
TRBV5-1	TRBJ1-1	CASSLVRGAAIDGTEAFF
TRBV18	TRBJ1-2	CASSATGAHYGYTF
TRBV5-5	TRBJ2-1	CASSAGPRTYNEQFF
TRBV9	TRBJ2-2	CASSVGYPAGELFF
TRBV4-1	TRBJ1-1	CASSHRRPGNTEAFF
TRBV11-1	TRBJ1-3	CASSLSGAGNTIYF
TRBV6-1	TRBJ2-5	CASSFPGDREETQYF
TRBV14	TRBJ1-1	CASSQYAGVNTEAFF
TRBV27	TRBJ1-1	CASSWEGGNTEAFF
TRBV28	TRBJ1-3	CASSSQGLSGNTIYF
TRBV6-6	TRBJ2-2	CATSGVAVGELFF
TRBV6-1	TRBJ2-3	CASDVAGSTDTQYF
TRBV15	TRBJ1-3	CATSSPYATGGIFGNTIYF
TRBV5-6	TRBJ2-1	CASSLRTYNEQFF
TRBV6-1	TRBJ1-2	CASSKSTGNYGYTF
TRBV28	TRBJ1-5	CASSITGLLHF
TRBV19	TRBJ2-1	CASSIGLAGVLSYNEQFF
TRBV7-3	TRBJ2-6	CASSSGTGGFSGANVLTF
TRBV7-9	TRBJ2-7	CASSLAQGTSYEQYF
TRBV7-7	TRBJ2-1	CASSSRPGLAGGSYNEQFF
TRBV10-3	TRBJ1-1	CAISPVPDRETEAFF
TRBV7-8	TRBJ2-3	CAILIGGLAGFTGGKDTQYF
TRBV29-1	.	CSVEDRDYEQYF
TRBV6-5	TRBJ1-1	CASRNTGCEAFF
TRBV4-1	TRBJ2-2	CASSQAQNTGELFF
TRBV9	TRBJ2-5	CASSPRGTGEETQYF
TRBV14	TRBJ1-4	CASTNRGDEKLFF
TRBV19	TRBJ2-7	CASSIGHNRPSYEQYF
TRBV10-3	TRBJ2-2	CAITSPAGNTGELFF
TRBV9	TRBJ1-4	CASSGTHQGATNEKLFF
TRBV30	TRBJ1-5	CAWSPGDWDSNQPQHF
TRBV9	TRBJ1-5	CASSPTGVGQPQHF
TRBV5-4	TRBJ2-1	CASSLAPASDTYNEQFF
TRBV6-6	TRBJ1-1	CASSPGVGWSNTEAFF
TRBV5-1	TRBJ2-1	CASSTTGTGTNEQFF
TRBV18	TRBJ2-2	CASSPTSGGNTGELFF
TRBV28	TRBJ2-7	CASSPGTYEQYF
TRBV7-2	TRBJ2-7	CASSLVAGGAYEQYF
TRBV28	TRBJ1-1	CASSPTVYDSNSF
TRBV5-1	.	CASSNRGRGNTDTQHF
TRBV2	TRBJ1-1	CASSEQNTEAFF
TRBV7-8	TRBJ2-2	CASPMPQAENTGELFF
TRBV28	TRBJ1-2	CASSLSGYGYTF